This T cell receptor (beta chain) was documented in a study of Ad26.COV2.S vaccination and SARS-CoV-2 variants. As for treatment: approximately 18 received Ad26.COV2.S at low or high dose, single or two shots; five or six received placebo; per-sample allocation not given. Samples came from day 63 after the first vaccine or placebo injection. Looked up from germline, CDR1 is SNHLY and CDR2 is FYNNEI. Germline trimming cut 4 bases from V and 5 bases from J; bases unmatched to any gene: 7. CDR3 length: 14 amino acids. Clones were read by immunoSEQ multiplex PCR, and TCRdb kept only the in-frame ones, dropping some. The sample records under 550,000 clones, about 93% being singletons. The table lists this clone with a count of one.

The sample was peripheral blood, taken in a trial of Ad26.COV2.S vaccine versus placebo. The TCR was taken from a person aged 18 to 65 who received the Ad26.COV2.S COVID-19 vaccine or a placebo. The genes are TRBV2 and TRBJ2-5, with TRBD1 matching 7 bases. CDR3 sequence (DNA): TGTGCCAGCAGTGCCAGACAGGGCAGGGAGACCCAGTACTTC. Protein: CASSARQGRETQYF. Full variable domain (outside the CDR3, taken from reference TRBV2 and TRBJ2-5): EPEVTQTPSHQVTQMGQEVILRCVPISNHLYFYWYRQILGQKVEFLVSFYNNEISEKSEIFDDQFSVERPDGSNFTLKIRSTKLEDSAMYFCASSARQGRETQYFGPGTRLLVL.